This is a list of T cell receptor beta chains from one sample in a study of cytomegalovirus exposure and HLA in healthy donors. Sequenced by immunoSEQ multiplex PCR; TCRdb stores in-frame clones only, minus some. Here the sample spans about 160,000 clones, approximately 84% being singletons. The sample taken for sequencing was PBMCs. Source of these receptors: a man aged 18 to 30 in good health and CMV-seropositive. CDR3s include the opening cysteine and the closing phenylalanine or tryptophan. Fields, in order: J gene, clone size, V gene, D gene, CDR3 protein, CDR3 DNA. The D gene is left open where the match is weak. Part of the rows lack a size; the others show once, few, many or a class for expanded clones.

>TRBJ1-4|.|TRBV19|TRBD1
CASSMMGQTNEKLFF
TGTGCCAGTAGTATGATGGGACAGACTAATGAAAAACTGTTTTTT
>TRBJ1-6|.|TRBV27|.
CASSLVGFREVSPLHF
TGTGCCAGCAGTTTAGTAGGTTTTCGCGAGGTGTCACCCCTCCACTTT
>TRBJ1-1|.|TRBV2|TRBD1
CASAGDRGPRSTEAFF
TGTGCCAGCGCCGGTGACAGGGGGCCCCGGAGCACTGAAGCTTTCTTT
>TRBJ2-7|.|TRBV6-5|TRBD1
CASSYGQGIYEQYF
TGTGCCAGCAGTTACGGACAGGGAATTTACGAGCAGTACTTC
>TRBJ2-2|.|TRBV11-3|.
CASSPPRTGELFF
TGTGCCAGCAGCCCTCCCCGTACCGGGGAGCTGTTTTTT
>TRBJ2-7|few|TRBV7-8|.
CASSLAGGSEQYF
TGTGCCAGCAGCTTAGCGGGGGGTAGCGAGCAGTACTTC
>TRBJ1-4|.|TRBV13|TRBD1
CASSPGQATNEKLFF
TGTGCCAGCAGCCCCGGACAGGCAACTAATGAAAAACTGTTTTTT
>TRBJ2-2|.|TRBV19|TRBD1
CASSMGQGYTGELFF
TGTGCCAGTAGTATGGGACAGGGGTACACCGGGGAGCTGTTTTTT
>TRBJ2-3|once|TRBV7-2|TRBD2
CASSARLAGGTDTQYF
TGTGCCAGCAGCGCCCGACTAGCGGGGGGGACAGATACGCAGTATTTT
>TRBJ1-1|.|TRBV6-1|.
CASLGGAGMTEAFF
TGTGCCAGCCTAGGGGGGGCAGGGATGACTGAAGCTTTCTTT
>TRBJ1-6|.|TRBV20-1|.
CSARGDSPLHF
TGCAGTGCTAGGGGAGATTCACCCCTCCACTTT
>TRBJ2-7|.|TRBV6-1|.
CASSDSRGAGEAYEQYF
TGTGCCAGCAGTGATTCTCGGGGGGCAGGTGAGGCCTACGAGCAGTACTTC
>TRBJ1-2|.|TRBV7-9|TRBD1
CASSWTGGDGYTF
TGTGCCAGCAGCTGGACAGGGGGCGACGGCTACACCTTC
>TRBJ2-5|.|TRBV5-1|TRBD1
CASSLEWPGGGRETQYF
TGCGCCAGCAGCTTGGAATGGCCAGGGGGCGGAAGGGAGACCCAGTACTTC
>TRBJ1-1|.|TRBV27|.
CASSLSGFLNTEAFF
TGTGCCAGCAGTTTATCTGGCTTCCTGAACACTGAAGCTTTCTTT
>TRBJ1-4|.|TRBV29-1|.
CSVATGLTNEKLFF
TGCAGCGTCGCTACAGGGTTGACTAATGAAAAACTGTTTTTT
>TRBJ1-4|.|TRBV4-3|TRBD1
CASSPGQTNEKLFF
TGCGCCAGCAGCCCGGGACAGACTAATGAAAAACTGTTTTTT
>TRBJ1-1|.|TRBV5-1|.
CASSRGTEAFF
TGCGCCAGCAGTAGGGGGACTGAAGCTTTCTTT
>TRBJ2-7|few|TRBV6-5|.
CASGLRGGYEQYF
TGTGCCAGCGGACTTAGGGGAGGCTACGAGCAGTACTTC
>TRBJ2-7|few|TRBV7-2|.
CASSSGLVSSYEQYF
TGTGCCAGCAGCTCCGGACTGGTGAGCTCCTACGAGCAGTACTTC
>TRBJ1-4|.|TRBV2|.
CASKGQYNEKLFF
TGTGCCAGCAAGGGGCAGTACAATGAAAAACTGTTTTTT
>TRBJ1-3|few|TRBV7-2|TRBD1
CASSFGTENTIYF
TGTGCCAGCAGCTTCGGGACAGAGAACACCATATATTTT
>TRBJ2-2|.|TRBV4-1|TRBD1
CASSPSGTGFPGELFF
TGCGCCAGCAGCCCGTCCGGGACAGGGTTCCCCGGGGAGCTGTTTTTT
>TRBJ2-2|.|TRBV2|TRBD2
CASSGAGGLGVGELFF
TGTGCCAGCAGTGGGGCGGGGGGTTTGGGTGTCGGGGAGCTGTTTTTT
>TRBJ1-1|.|TRBV28|.
CASSLYGERDTEAFF
TGTGCCAGCAGTTTATATGGGGAGAGGGACACTGAAGCTTTCTTT